This T cell receptor (beta chain) was sequenced during a study of blood T cell repertoires in COVID-19. About the research overall: Nucleic acid was either cDNA or gDNA, and it came from T cells, B-cell-depleted T cells, or PBMCs.

Seattle patients were enrolled during active infection and followed longitudinally. As processed by the authors: Amplification of reference gene primers provided the estimated nucleated cell counts. This table comes from immunoSEQ multiplex PCR, and its TCRdb copy is limited to in-frame clones, with some not included. Clone size and V and J calls were adopted from that table, with D and trimming inferred from the DNA. The sample holds about 300,000 clones, 70% to 85% seen once. In germline, CDR1 is MNHNS, CDR2 SASEGT. The CDR3 runs to 18 residues. J lost 3 bases, V lost 1 base, and 13 bases had no gene match. Ten or more counts support this clone.

The sequencing input was peripheral blood. This rearrangement joins TRBV6-1 to TRBJ2-3; 7 nucleotides agree with TRBD1. This receptor was identified in a human donor with COVID-19, enrolled during active disease. The donor label of this sample is uncertain. The CDR3 DNA follows: TGTGCCAGCAGTGAAGAGAGTCTAGGGGGCGCTTGGACAGATACGCAGTATTTT. Translation gives CASSEESLGGAWTDTQYF.